This TCR beta chain was observed in a study of T cell responses to AZD1222 COVID-19 vaccine. Findings of the study overall: The peak T cell response came first, and repertoires were sampled only after it. Only a handful of AZD1222 recipients, several in all, had baseline seropositivity. There were mostly white British donors and more females than males, and clonal diversity was possibly underestimated. Spike-specific TCR repertoires showed rising breadth and depth after two AZD1222 doses.

Comments on this clone: Its antigen is as yet unknown.

Some clones are missing from TCRdb's copy, which holds only in-frame ones; the method was immunoSEQ multiplex PCR. The table lists over 50,000 clones, 80% of them singletons, with about 5% in the top ten. V shed 0 bases and J shed 8 bases, with 5 bases lying between them. The CDR3 extends over 12 amino acids. CDR1 and CDR2 from the germline V gene are LGHNA and YNFKEQ. The rearrangement links TRBV4-2 to TRBJ2-1; D gene uncertain. The material sequenced was peripheral blood, taken 28 days after the second AZD1222 dose. The TCR sequence derives from an adult who received the AZD1222 COVID-19 vaccine. The DNA of the CDR3 is TGTGCCAGCAGCCAAGAAGGCGATGAGCAGTTCTTC. Residues: CASSQEGDEQFF.